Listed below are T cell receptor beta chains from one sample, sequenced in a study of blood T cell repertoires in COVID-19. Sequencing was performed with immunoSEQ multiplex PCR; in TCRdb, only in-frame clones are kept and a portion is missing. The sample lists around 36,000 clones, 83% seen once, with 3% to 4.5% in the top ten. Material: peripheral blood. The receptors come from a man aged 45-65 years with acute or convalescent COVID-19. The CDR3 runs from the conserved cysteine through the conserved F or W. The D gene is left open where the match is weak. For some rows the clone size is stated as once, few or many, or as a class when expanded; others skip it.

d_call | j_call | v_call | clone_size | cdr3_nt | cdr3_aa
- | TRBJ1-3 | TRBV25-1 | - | TGTGCCAGCAGCCCCGCCGCGACAATTCTTGCTAACACCATATATTTT | CASSPAATILANTIYF
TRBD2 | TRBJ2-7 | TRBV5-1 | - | TGCGCCAGCAGCAACGGCGGGGGCTCCTACGAGCAGTACTTC | CASSNGGGSYEQYF
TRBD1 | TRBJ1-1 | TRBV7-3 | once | TGTGCCAGCAGCCCTGGACAGGGGGGAAAAGCTTTCTTT | CASSPGQGGKAFF
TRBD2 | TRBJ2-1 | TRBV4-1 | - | TGCGCCAGCAGCCAAGGACTAGCGGGAGGGTGGAATGAGCAGTTCTTC | CASSQGLAGGWNEQFF
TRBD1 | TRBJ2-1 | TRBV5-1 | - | TGCGCCAGCAGCCGTCTTGCACAGGGGAACTACAATGAGCAGTTCTTC | CASSRLAQGNYNEQFF
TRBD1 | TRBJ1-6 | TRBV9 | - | TGTGCCAGCAGCGGTCAGGGGGATGGTACCCTCCACTTT | CASSGQGDGTLHF
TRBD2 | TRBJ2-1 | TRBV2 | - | TGTGCCAGCAGCCGACTAGCGGGCACCTTTTCTGAGCAGTTCTTC | CASSRLAGTFSEQFF
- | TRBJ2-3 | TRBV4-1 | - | TGCGCCAGCAGCCAACCCTCCGGTCGAGGAGATACGCAGTATTTT | CASSQPSGRGDTQYF
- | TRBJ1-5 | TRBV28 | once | TGTGCCAGCAGCCGGGACTGGAATCAGCCCCAGCATTTT | CASSRDWNQPQHF
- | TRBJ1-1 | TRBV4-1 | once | TGCGCCAGCAGCCAGCGGCAGGGCGGGGACAACACTGAAGCTTTCTTT | CASSQRQGGDNTEAFF
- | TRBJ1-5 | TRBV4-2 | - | TGTGCCAGCAGCCAGAGGGAAGGGAGCGAGCCCCAGCATTTT | CASSQREGSEPQHF
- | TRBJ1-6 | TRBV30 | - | TGTGCCTGGATCCAACCGGGACTAGGGGGGATTAATTCACCCCTCCACTTT | CAWIQPGLGGINSPLHF
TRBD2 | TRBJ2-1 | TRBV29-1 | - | TGCAGCGTTGTCGGGCGGGAGGGCTACAATGAGCAGTTCTTC | CSVVGREGYNEQFF
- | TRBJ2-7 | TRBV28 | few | TGTGCCAGCAGTACCCCTACGGAGGGCACCTACGAGCAGTACTTC | CASSTPTEGTYEQYF
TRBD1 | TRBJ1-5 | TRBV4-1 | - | TGCGCCAGCAGCCACGTATACAGGGGGAAAAGGAATCAGCCCCAGCATTTT | CASSHVYRGKRNQPQHF
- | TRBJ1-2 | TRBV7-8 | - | TGTGCCAGCAGCTTTATAGACTTCTATGGCTACACCTTC | CASSFIDFYGYTF
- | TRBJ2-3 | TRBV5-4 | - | TGTGCCAGCAGCTTTCTAGCGACTAGCACAGATACGCAGTATTTT | CASSFLATSTDTQYF
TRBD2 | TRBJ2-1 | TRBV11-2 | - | TGTGCCTACGATAGCGGGAGTTTCCATGAGCAGTTCTTC | CAYDSGSFHEQFF
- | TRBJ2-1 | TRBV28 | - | TGTGCCAGCAGTCCGTACAGACAGCTTAGAAATGAGCAGTTCTTC | CASSPYRQLRNEQFF
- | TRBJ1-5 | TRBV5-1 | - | TGCGCCAGCAGCTTGGGCCAGACTGATAGCAATCAGCCCCAGCATTTT | CASSLGQTDSNQPQHF
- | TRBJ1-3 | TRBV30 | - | TGTGCCTCCGCGCCGGGGACAGGAAACACCATATATTTT | CASAPGTGNTIYF
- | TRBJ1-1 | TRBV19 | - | TGTGCCAGTAGTCTATGGACAGTTATGAACACTGAAGCTTTCTTT | CASSLWTVMNTEAFF
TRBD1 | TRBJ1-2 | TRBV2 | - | TGTGCCAGCAGTATGGGACAGATGGCCCCCTATGGCTACACCTTC | CASSMGQMAPYGYTF
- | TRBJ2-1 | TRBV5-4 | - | TGTGCCAGCACGTTCGGAGGGGCCGGTGAGCAGTTCTTC | CASTFGGAGEQFF
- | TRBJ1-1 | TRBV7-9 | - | TGTGCCAGCAGTCTCGATGTAGGGCGGGGAACTGAAGCTTTCTTT | CASSLDVGRGTEAFF
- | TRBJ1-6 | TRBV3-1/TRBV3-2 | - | TGTGCCAGCAGCCTAAACCGCCGGAATTCACCCCTCCACTTT | CASSLNRRNSPLHF
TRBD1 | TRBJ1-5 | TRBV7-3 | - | TGTGCCAGCAGGGGTATCCGGGACAGGAGGGATCAGCCCCAGCATTTT | CASRGIRDRRDQPQHF
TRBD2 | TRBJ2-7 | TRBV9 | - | TGTGCCAGCAGCGTATCTAGCGGGGGGTCCTACGAGCAGTACTTC | CASSVSSGGSYEQYF
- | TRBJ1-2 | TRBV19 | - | TGTGCCAGTAGGACAGCAGTCGACTATGGCTACACCTTC | CASRTAVDYGYTF
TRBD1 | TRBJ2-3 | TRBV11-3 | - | TGTGCCAGCAGCGCCGGGGACAGGGAGACGACAGATACGCAGTATTTT | CASSAGDRETTDTQYF
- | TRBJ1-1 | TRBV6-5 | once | TGTGCCAGCATACCCTCGGGGGTTTGGGGTGAAGCTTTCTTT | CASIPSGVWGEAFF
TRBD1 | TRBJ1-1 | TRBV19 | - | TGTGCCAGTAGTACTTCAGGGGGCTGGAACACTGAAGCTTTCTTT | CASSTSGGWNTEAFF
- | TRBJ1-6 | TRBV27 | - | TGTGCCAGCAGTTTCGGGACAACCAATAATTCACCCCTCCACTTT | CASSFGTTNNSPLHF
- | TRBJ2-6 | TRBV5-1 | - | TGCGCCAGCAGCTCTTTAACGCGCTCTGGGGCCAACGTCCTGACTTTC | CASSSLTRSGANVLTF
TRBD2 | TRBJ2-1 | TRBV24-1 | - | TGTGCCACCAGTGACCCCCGGGGGGAGGGGCCTAGCTCCTACAATGAGCAGTTCTTC | CATSDPRGEGPSSYNEQFF
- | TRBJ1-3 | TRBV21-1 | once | TGTGCCAGCAGCTCCCGTACGGCAGGACATCCGAGCTCTGGAAACACCATATATTTT | CASSSRTAGHPSSGNTIYF
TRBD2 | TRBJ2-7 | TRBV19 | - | TGTGCCAGTAGTATAGGGGAGCGGGGCGCCCACGAGCAGTACTTC | CASSIGERGAHEQYF
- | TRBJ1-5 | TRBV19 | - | TGTGCCAGTACCCCTATGGGGCAGGTTCTCGATCAGCCCCAGCATTTT | CASTPMGQVLDQPQHF
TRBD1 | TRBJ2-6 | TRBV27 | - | TGTGCCAGCAGTTTAAATATAGGTTGGGGACAGGGTCTTTTACGCTCTGGGGCCAACGTCCTGACTTTC | CASSLNIGWGQGLLRSGANVLTF
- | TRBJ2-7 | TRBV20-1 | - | TGCAGTGCAAGGGGCTACTACGAGCAGTACTTC | CSARGYYEQYF
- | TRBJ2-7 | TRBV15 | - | TGTGCCACCAGCGTCCAGGGACTCTCCTACGAGCAGTACTTC | CATSVQGLSYEQYF
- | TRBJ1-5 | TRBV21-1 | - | TGTGCCAGCAGCAAATTTGTACAGGGGGTCTGGTGCAATCAGCCCCAGCATTTT | CASSKFVQGVWCNQPQHF
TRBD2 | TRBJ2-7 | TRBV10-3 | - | TGTGCCATCAGTGCGCCGACTAGCGGGGCATACGAGCAGTACTTC | CAISAPTSGAYEQYF
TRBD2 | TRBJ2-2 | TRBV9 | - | TGTGCCAGCAGCGTAGAACCTAGCGGGGGAAAATCCGGGGAGCTGTTTTTT | CASSVEPSGGKSGELFF
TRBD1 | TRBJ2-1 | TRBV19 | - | TGTGCCAGTACCCGGACAGGGGGCGCCCACAATGAGCAGTTCTTC | CASTRTGGAHNEQFF
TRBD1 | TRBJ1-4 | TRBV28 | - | TGTGCCAGCAGTTTAAATGTTGGGACAGGCAATGAAAAACTGTTTTTT | CASSLNVGTGNEKLFF